The 7 T cell receptor beta chains listed next were all sequenced from one sample in a study of blood T cell repertoires in COVID-19. The method was immunoSEQ multiplex PCR; TCRdb's version includes in-frame clones alone and lacks a portion of them. The sample yields approximately 140,000 clones, 84% seen once. The source material was peripheral blood. Receptor source: a woman of 80 years or more in a cohort sampled during active or convalescent COVID-19.

This clone was detected only once. The chain carries TRBV6-2 or TRBV6-3 and TRBJ2-7; D unresolved. The germline CDR1 and CDR2 sequences are MNHEY and SVGEGT. CDR3 length: 13 amino acids. V lost 1 base and J 2 bases, leaving 6 bases between the germline ends. The CDR3 loop is CASSYLTTYEQYF. CDR3 DNA: TGTGCCAGCAGTTACTTAACAACCTACGAGCAGTACTTC.

The chain carries TRBV6-4 and TRBJ1-2, with 8 positions matching TRBD1. The CDR3 is 15 amino acids. V shed 7 bases, J shed 3 bases, and the junction held 10 bases outside the gene matches. Germline lookup yields CDR1 MRHNA and CDR2 SNTAGT. In DNA, the CDR3 is TGTGCCAGCAATCCAGACAGGGGTGTCGACTATGGCTACACCTTC. Its protein is CASNPDRGVDYGYTF.

This clone was recorded only once. The chain uses TRBV9 and TRBJ2-2, with 7 positions matching TRBD1. V lost 2 bases to trimming and J lost 3 bases; unmatched junction nucleotides: 19. The CDR3 runs to 20 residues. Germline CDR1 SGDLS, CDR2 YYNGEE. The CDR3 bases are TGTGCCAGCAGCGTCTCGAATAGGACAGGAATGAGGCTCTACACCGGGGAGCTGTTTTTT. It translates to CASSVSNRTGMRLYTGELFF.

The rearrangement links TRBV29-1 to TRBJ1-1, with unresolved D. CDR1 SQVTM and CDR2 ANQGSEA come from the germline V gene. The CDR3 spans 13 residues. V was trimmed by 6 bases and J by 0 bases, leaving 11 bases between them. In DNA form, the CDR3 reads TGCAGCGTGGCGGTTCAGCTGAACACTGAAGCTTTCTTT. Amino acids: CSVAVQLNTEAFF.

This chain joins TRBV5-5 and TRBJ2-1, with 7 bases that match TRBD2. The V gene's germline CDR1 is SGHKS and CDR2 YYEKEE (reference sequence). With 1 base clipped from V and 5 bases from J, the junction kept 6 bases outside the gene matches. The CDR3 has 15 residues. The CDR3 here is CASSLLWGGDNEQFF. Here the CDR3 DNA reads TGTGCCAGCAGCTTGTTATGGGGAGGGGACAATGAGCAGTTCTTC.

This clone was counted once. The chain employs TRBV4-3 and TRBJ1-2, with 10 positions matching TRBD1. J lost 5 bases, V lost 0 bases, and 3 bases had no gene match. The CDR3 runs 15 residues. CDR1 is LGHNA and CDR2 is YSLEER in the germline V gene. In nucleotides, the CDR3 is TGCGCCAGCAGCCAAGAAGGGGGACAGGGGTATGGCTACACCTTC. It yields the protein CASSQEGGQGYGYTF.

The chain is built from TRBV7-3 and TRBJ1-1, with 8 bases that match TRBD1. Germline assignment: CDR1 SGHTA and CDR2 FQGTGA. The V segment lost 4 bases and the J segment 0 bases; nucleotides outside the gene matches: 10. The CDR3 consists of 17 residues. The CDR3, as DNA: TGTGCCAGCAGCTCATTCGGACAGGGAGTCATGAACACTGAAGCTTTCTTT. This encodes CASSSFGQGVMNTEAFF.